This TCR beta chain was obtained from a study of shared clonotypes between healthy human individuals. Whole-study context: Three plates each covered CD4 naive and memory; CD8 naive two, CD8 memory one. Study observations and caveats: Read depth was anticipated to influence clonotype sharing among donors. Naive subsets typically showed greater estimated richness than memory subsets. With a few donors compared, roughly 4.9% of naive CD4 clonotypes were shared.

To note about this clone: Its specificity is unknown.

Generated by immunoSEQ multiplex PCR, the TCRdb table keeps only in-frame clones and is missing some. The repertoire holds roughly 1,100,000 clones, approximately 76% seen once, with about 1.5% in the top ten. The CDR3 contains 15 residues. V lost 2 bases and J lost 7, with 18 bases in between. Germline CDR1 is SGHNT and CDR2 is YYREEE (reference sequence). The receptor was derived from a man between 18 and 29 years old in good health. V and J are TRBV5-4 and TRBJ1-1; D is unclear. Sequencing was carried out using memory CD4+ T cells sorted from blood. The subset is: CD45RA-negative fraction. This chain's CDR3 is CASSFGMKGLDEAFF. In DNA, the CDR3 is TGTGCCAGCAGCTTTGGGATGAAGGGCCTCGATGAAGCTTTCTTT.